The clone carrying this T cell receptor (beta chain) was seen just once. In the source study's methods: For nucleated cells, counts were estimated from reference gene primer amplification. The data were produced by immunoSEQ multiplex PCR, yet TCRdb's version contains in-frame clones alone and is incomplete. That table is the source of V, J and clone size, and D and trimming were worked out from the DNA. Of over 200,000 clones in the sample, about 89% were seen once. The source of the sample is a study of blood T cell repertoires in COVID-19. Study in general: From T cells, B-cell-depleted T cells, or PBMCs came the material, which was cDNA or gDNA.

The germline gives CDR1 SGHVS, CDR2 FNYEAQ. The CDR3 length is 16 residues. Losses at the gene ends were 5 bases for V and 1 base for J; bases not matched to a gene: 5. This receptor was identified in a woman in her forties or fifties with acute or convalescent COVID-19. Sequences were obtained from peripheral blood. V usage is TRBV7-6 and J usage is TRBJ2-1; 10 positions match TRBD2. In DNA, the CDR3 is TGTGCCAGCAGCGTTATAGCGGGAGGTTCCTACAATGAGCAGTTCTTC. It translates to CASSVIAGGSYNEQFF.